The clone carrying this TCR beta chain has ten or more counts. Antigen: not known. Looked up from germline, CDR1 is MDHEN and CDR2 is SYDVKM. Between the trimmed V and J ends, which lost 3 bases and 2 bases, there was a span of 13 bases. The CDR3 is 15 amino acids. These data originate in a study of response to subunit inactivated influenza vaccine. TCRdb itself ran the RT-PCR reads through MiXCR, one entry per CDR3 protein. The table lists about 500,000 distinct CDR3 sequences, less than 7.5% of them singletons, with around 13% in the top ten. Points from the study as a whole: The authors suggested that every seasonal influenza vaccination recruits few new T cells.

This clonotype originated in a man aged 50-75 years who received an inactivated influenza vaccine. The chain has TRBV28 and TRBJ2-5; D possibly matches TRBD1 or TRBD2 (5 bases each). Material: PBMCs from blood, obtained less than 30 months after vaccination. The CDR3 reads CASSFEGTDQETQYF. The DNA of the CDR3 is TGTGCCAGCAGTTTTGAAGGGACGGATCAAGAGACCCAGTACTTC. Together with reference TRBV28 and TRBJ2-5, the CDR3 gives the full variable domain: DVKVTQSSRYLVKRTGEKVFLECVQDMDHENMFWYRQDPGLGLRLIYFSYDVKMKEKGDIPEGYSVSREKKERFSLILESASTNQTSMYLCASSFEGTDQETQYFGPGTRLLVL.